This T cell receptor (beta chain) was sequenced during a study of blood T cell repertoires in COVID-19. At the level of the study: Sources were T cells, B-cell-depleted T cells, or PBMCs; the material itself was cDNA or gDNA.

Authors' processing steps: From reference gene primer amplification, estimates of nucleated cell counts were derived. Repertoires were generated with immunoSEQ multiplex PCR, while TCRdb's copy carries only in-frame clones and drops some. D and trimming were read from the DNA, whereas the V and J calls and clone size are those reported in that table. Of roughly 100,000 clones listed, roughly 90% are singletons. The CDR3 spans 14 residues. With V trimmed by 2 bases and J by 4 bases, 4 bases remained unmatched. Germline loops: CDR1 MNHEY, CDR2 SVGAGI. Material for sequencing was peripheral blood. The clonotype comes from a woman over 75 in a cohort sampled during active COVID-19. This sequence joins TRBV6-5 and TRBJ1-2; 7 positions agree with TRBD1. CDR3 residues: CASSYRDSFYGYTF. CDR3 nucleotides: TGTGCCAGCAGTTACCGGGACAGCTTCTATGGCTACACCTTC.